The 11 T cell receptor beta chains listed next were all sequenced from one sample in a study of radiotherapy plus CTLA-4 blockade in lung cancer. The method was immunoSEQ multiplex PCR; TCRdb's version includes in-frame clones alone and lacks a portion of them. This sample has around 44,000 clones; around nine tenths occur once, and the top ten carry less than 20%. The input for sequencing was peripheral blood, taken from a patient treated with radiotherapy plus ipilimumab. Source of these receptors: a human donor with non-small cell lung cancer that progressed on radiotherapy plus ipilimumab. Some clones in this sample may be carry-over from other donors' samples.

The CDR3 region has the DNA TGTGCCATCACTACCCAGGGTTACGAGCAGTACTTC. It specifies CAITTQGYEQYF. The chain has TRBV10-3 and TRBJ2-7, with a weak D call TRBD1 (5 bases). Germline V CDR1 and CDR2: ENHRY, SYGVKD. The CDR3 has 12 amino acids. With 7 bases removed from V and 4 bases from J, the gap between germline ends came to 11 bases.

Remarks on this clone: This sample also contains other DNA sequences that code for the same CDR3. The chain combines TRBV5-1 with TRBJ2-5; 10 bases line up with TRBD1. Trimming removed 0 bases from V and 4 bases from J; junction bases left unmatched: 9. Germline V CDR1 and CDR2: SGHRS, YFSETQ. The CDR3 runs 17 residues. The CDR3 sequence: CASSLVPGQGFGETQYF. CDR3 bases: TGCGCCAGCAGCTTGGTCCCGGGACAGGGGTTTGGAGAGACCCAGTACTTC.

The chain couples TRBV4-2 to TRBJ2-1; weak D call: TRBD1 (6 bases). Germline loops: CDR1 LGHNA, CDR2 YNFKEQ. V gave up 2 bases and J gave up 8 bases, with 19 bases separating them. The CDR3 totals 16 residues. The CDR3 is CASSQPPGTQGYEQFF. In DNA form, the CDR3 reads TGTGCCAGCAGCCAACCGCCCGGGACCCAGGGGTATGAGCAGTTCTTC.

The chain recombines TRBV27 with TRBJ1-6; 7 bases are shared with TRBD1. Germline-derived CDR1 and CDR2 are MNHEY and SMNVEV (reference sequence). J was trimmed by 7 bases and V by 5 bases; bases with no gene match: 11. The CDR3 totals 16 residues. In DNA, the CDR3 is TGTGCCAGCAGTCCACCCCTGACAGGGAAAAATTCACCCCTCCACTTT. Its protein product is CASSPPLTGKNSPLHF.

The gene calls are TRBV18 and TRBJ1-2, with 11 bases identical to TRBD1. The germline gives CDR1 KGHSH, CDR2 LQKENI. CDR3 length equals 16 residues. J gave up 8 bases and V 2 bases, and 10 bases lay outside the gene matches. This chain's CDR3 is CASSPFGMDRGRGYTF. The CDR3 DNA is TGTGCCAGCTCACCATTTGGTATGGACAGGGGGCGCGGCTACACCTTC.

The rearrangement uses TRBV10-3 and TRBJ1-2, with 7 bases matching TRBD1. Looked up from germline, CDR1 is ENHRY and CDR2 is SYGVKD. There are 14 residues in the CDR3. Unmatched junction bases numbered 7, after V lost 6 bases and J lost 3 bases. The CDR3, as DNA: TGTGCCATCAGCGTGACAGGGTTTGACTATGGCTACACCTTC. Translated: CAISVTGFDYGYTF.

The chain carries TRBV5-1 and TRBJ2-7; D gene uncertain. The CDR3 has 13 residues. In germline, CDR1 is SGHRS, CDR2 YFSETQ. Trimming took 1 base from V and 4 from J, leaving 9 bases between them. The CDR3 here is CASSLSTVYEQYF. The CDR3 DNA sequence: TGCGCCAGCAGCTTGAGTACGGTATACGAGCAGTACTTC.

J is TRBJ2-2 and V is TRBV10-3; TRBD2 might be the D (6 bases). The CDR3 has 17 residues. Trimming took off 2 bases at V and 4 bases at J, with 17 bases between the two ends. Germline CDR1 and CDR2: ENHRY and SYGVKD. Here the CDR3 reads CAISERGSGRGTGELFF. CDR3 nucleotides: TGTGCCATCAGTGAGAGGGGAAGCGGGCGGGGCACCGGGGAGCTGTTTTTT.

The genes are TRBV10-2 and TRBJ2-3; D is possibly TRBD2 (5 bases). V was shortened by 5 bases and J by 2 bases, with 11 bases between the two germline ends. The germline CDR1 and CDR2 sequences are WSHSY and SAAADI. The CDR3 is 14 amino acids. This CDR3 is CASSFGLITDTQYF. The DNA of the CDR3 is TGCGCCAGCAGTTTCGGACTGATCACAGATACGCAGTATTTT.

This clone showed up just once. The chain recombines TRBV19 with TRBJ2-7, with 8 nucleotides matching TRBD1. The germline V gene has CDR1 LNHDA and CDR2 SQIVND (reference sequence). The CDR3 is 14 amino acids. With V trimmed by 5 bases and J by 7 bases, 10 bases remained unmatched. The chain's CDR3 is CASSLTGGLGEQYF. In DNA, the CDR3 is TGTGCCAGTAGTCTAACAGGGGGTTTAGGGGAGCAGTACTTC.

This clone has only a few counts. The DNA for the CDR3 is TGCGCCAGCAGCCAAGAAGAAGGCAGGCTTGCGCCCCAGCATTTT. As protein: CASSQEEGRLAPQHF. The V call is TRBV4-3, the J call TRBJ1-5; D unclear. The germline V gene encodes CDR1 LGHNA and CDR2 YSLEER. There are 15 residues in the CDR3. Trimming took 0 bases from V and 9 from J, leaving 15 bases between them.